The 16 T cell receptor beta chains below come from one sample, sequenced in a study of early T cells in non-severe SARS-CoV-2 infection. TCRdb called the 5' RACE reads again in MiXCR, with one record for every CDR3 protein. The sample consists of approximately 30,000 distinct CDR3 sequences, roughly 5.7% of them appearing once. Sequenced input: whole blood. The receptor source for this set is an adult who was a healthcare worker with PCR-confirmed SARS-CoV-2 infection or an uninfected control (not recorded which).

In its sample, this clonotype was seen a few times. This chain joins TRBV5-5 and TRBJ1-3; the D is unclear. Germline V gene sequence: CDR1 SGHKS, CDR2 YYEKEE (reference sequence). V lost 4 bases and J lost 0, with 11 bases in between. The CDR3 loop spans 15 amino acids. CDR3 bases: TGTGCCAGCAGCGCCCGTTCCTCCTCTGGAAACACCATATATTTT. This codes for CASSARSSSGNTIYF.

In its sample, this clonotype was seen many times. This chain connects TRBV20-1 to TRBJ1-2; 7 bases align to TRBD1. In germline, CDR1 is DFQATT, CDR2 SNEGSKA (reference sequence). V shed 4 bases and J 2 bases; nucleotides not matched to a gene: 7. The CDR3 consists of 14 residues. The CDR3 DNA sequence: TGCAGTGCTATCGAACAGGGGCGCAACTATGGCTACACCTTC. Encoded protein: CSAIEQGRNYGYTF.

This clonotype was detected many times. V usage is TRBV6-5 and J usage is TRBJ1-2; weak D call: TRBD1 (5 bases). The germline V and J ends were trimmed by 5 bases and 0 bases, with 16 bases remaining between them. CDR3 size: 16 residues. The V gene's germline CDR1 is MNHEY and CDR2 SVGAGI. CDR3 in DNA: TGTGCCAGCAGTCCCCTCTGGGACGCAGCTAACTATGGCTACACCTTC. This codes for CASSPLWDAANYGYTF.

At least ten counts were recorded for this clonotype. This chain joins TRBV10-3 and TRBJ2-1; 10 positions match TRBD1. This CDR3 region has 17 residues. Germline CDR1 reads ENHRY; CDR2 reads SYGVKD. Germline trimming cut 8 bases from V and 0 bases from J; bases unmatched to any gene: 10. The DNA for the CDR3 is TGTGCCATCCGGGACAGGGGACAGGCCAGCTCCTACAATGAGCAGTTCTTC. Translating gives CAIRDRGQASSYNEQFF.

Worth noting for this clonotype: This CDR3 fails to terminate in the conserved phenylalanine or tryptophan, so it likely reflects a read error. V is TRBV7-9 and J is TRBJ2-1; D perhaps matches TRBD2 (6 bases). With 1 base removed from V and 6 bases from J, the gap between germline ends came to 7 bases. CDR1 SEHNR and CDR2 FQNEAQ come from the germline V gene (reference sequence). The CDR3 covers 13 residues. CDR3 nucleotide sequence: TGTGCCAGCAGCTTAGAGGGAGGCAATGAGCAGTTCTTG. Its translation is CASSLEGGNEQFL.

This clonotype was seen ten or more times. The J gene is TRBJ1-4, the V gene TRBV6-5, with no clear D. V was trimmed by 4 bases and J by 8 bases, leaving 11 bases between them. CDR1 is MNHEY and CDR2 is SVGAGI in the germline V gene. The CDR3 totals 13 residues. This CDR3 is CASSSVGGEKLFF. CDR3 nucleotides: TGTGCCAGCAGTTCTGTGGGAGGGGAAAAACTGTTTTTT.

At least ten counts were recorded for this clonotype. This chain uses TRBV28 with TRBJ1-2, with 9 bases identical to TRBD1. Germline values: CDR1 MDHEN, CDR2 SYDVKM. J was trimmed by 2 bases and V by 4 bases; bases with no gene match: 11. The CDR3 contains 17 residues. The CDR3 loop reads CASSYRDRAPPNYGYTF. The DNA for the CDR3 is TGTGCCAGCAGTTACCGGGACAGGGCTCCCCCCAACTATGGCTACACCTTC.

The sample holds a few counts of this clonotype. The genes are TRBV19 and TRBJ2-1; 11 bases map to TRBD1. Germline CDR1 reads LNHDA; CDR2 reads SQIVND (reference sequence). Trimming at V came to 7 bases and at J to 2 bases, leaving 4 bases not matched to a gene. This CDR3 spans 15 amino acids. This CDR3 is CASIWTGGPYNEQFF. The CDR3 nucleotides read TGTGCCAGTATTTGGACAGGGGGCCCCTACAATGAGCAGTTCTTC. Together with reference TRBV19 and TRBJ2-1, the CDR3 gives the full variable domain: DGGITQSPKYLFRKEGQNVTLSCEQNLNHDAMYWYRQDPGQGLRLIYYSQIVNDFQKGDIAEGYSVSREKKESFPLTVTSAQKNPTAFYLCASIWTGGPYNEQFFGPGTRLTVL.

This clonotype has a count of ten or more. The rearrangement joins TRBV6-6 to TRBJ1-2, with 10 bases fitting TRBD1. CDR1 is MNHNY and CDR2 is SVGAGI in the germline V gene (reference sequence). Trimming cost V 0 bases and J 7 bases; bases outside gene matches: 2. CDR3 length: 14 amino acids. The CDR3 nucleotides read TGTGCCAGCAGTTACTCGGGGACAGGGGTTGGCTACACCTTC. Encoded protein: CASSYSGTGVGYTF.

This clonotype appeared many times. This chain uses TRBV19 with TRBJ2-2; 10 bases match TRBD1. V was clipped by 5 bases and J by 4 bases; unmatched bases: 4. The CDR3 covers 15 residues. Germline V gives CDR1 LNHDA, CDR2 SQIVND (reference sequence). The CDR3 DNA reads as TGTGCCAGTAGTGTCGGGACAGGGGTCACCGGGGAGCTGTTTTTT. It translates to CASSVGTGVTGELFF.

This clonotype showed up many times. The chain links TRBV30 to TRBJ2-1; 12 positions match TRBD1. Germline V gene lookup returns CDR1 GTSNPN and CDR2 SVGIG (reference sequence). The CDR3 covers 14 residues. V lost 4 bases and J lost 9; bases outside the gene matches: 7. Here the CDR3 reads CAWNSGTGGGEQFF. CDR3 DNA: TGTGCCTGGAACTCCGGGACAGGGGGCGGTGAGCAGTTCTTC.

Ten or more counts support this clonotype. This chain uses TRBV29-1 with TRBJ1-2; no definite D call. V lost 6 bases and J 4 bases, leaving 18 bases between the germline ends. CDR1 and CDR2 (germline): SQVTM, ANQGSEA. This CDR3 has 14 residues. CDR3 sequence (DNA): TGCAGCGTCGGGGTCCTGCAGACCTCCTATGGCTACACCTTC. Protein: CSVGVLQTSYGYTF. Full variable domain (rest looked up from reference TRBV29-1 and TRBJ1-2): SAVISQKPSRDICQRGTSLTIQCQVDSQVTMMFWYRQQPGQSLTLIATANQGSEATYESGFVIDKFPISRPNLTFSTLTVSNMSPEDSSIYLCSVGVLQTSYGYTFGSGTRLTVV.

This clonotype has at least ten counts. The chain uses TRBV6-2 or TRBV6-3 and TRBJ2-7; D ambiguous. V was clipped by 5 bases and J by 0 bases, with 14 bases between them. CDR1 MNHEY and CDR2 SVGEGT come from the germline V gene. The CDR3 length is 15 residues. The CDR3 here is CASSQTAKSSYEQYF. The CDR3, as DNA: TGTGCCAGCAGTCAAACAGCGAAAAGCTCCTACGAGCAGTACTTC.

About this clonotype: This is likely a read error, given that the CDR3 carries no conserved phenylalanine or tryptophan at its end. The chain uses TRBV10-3 and TRBJ1-5; D ambiguous. V was pared by 3 bases and J by 3 bases, with 9 bases between. The CDR3 is 14 residues long. Germline lookup yields CDR1 ENHRY and CDR2 SYGVKD. The CDR3 DNA is TGTGCCATCAGTGAAGTGCCTATCAATCAGCCCCAGCATGTT. Encoded protein: CAISEVPINQPQHV.

This clonotype has ten or more counts. The genes are TRBV7-2 and TRBJ1-1, with unresolved D. CDR3 length equals 14 residues. V was shortened by 1 base and J by 4 bases, with 10 bases between the two germline ends. Germline loops: CDR1 SGHTA, CDR2 FQGNSA. CDR3 DNA: TGTGCCAGCAGCTTAGTGGGTTTCGTCACTGAAGCTTTCTTT. This codes for CASSLVGFVTEAFF.

This clonotype occurred many times. J is TRBJ1-1 and V is TRBV29-1; 8 positions agree with TRBD1. J gave up 6 bases and V 4 bases, and 7 bases lay outside the gene matches. The CDR3 runs to 13 residues. Per the germline V gene, CDR1 is SQVTM and CDR2 is ANQGSEA. The DNA for the CDR3 is TGCAGCGTTGGGCAAGGCAGGGGGCCTGAAGCTTTCTTT. It translates to CSVGQGRGPEAFF.